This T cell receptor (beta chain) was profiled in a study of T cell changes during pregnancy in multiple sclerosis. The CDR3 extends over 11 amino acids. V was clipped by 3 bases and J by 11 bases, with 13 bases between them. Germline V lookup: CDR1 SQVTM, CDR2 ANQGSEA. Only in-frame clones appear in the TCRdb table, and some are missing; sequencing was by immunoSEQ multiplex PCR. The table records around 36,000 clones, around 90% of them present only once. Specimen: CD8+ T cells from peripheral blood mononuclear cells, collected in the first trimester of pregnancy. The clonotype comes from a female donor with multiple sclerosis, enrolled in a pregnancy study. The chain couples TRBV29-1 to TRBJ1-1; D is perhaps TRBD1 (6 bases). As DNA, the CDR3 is TGCAGCGTTGATGGGGGGGCACCCGCTTTCTTT. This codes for CSVDGGAPAFF.